Shown below are 29 T cell receptor beta chains from a single sample sequenced in a study of blood T cell repertoires in COVID-19. TCRdb's table, derived via immunoSEQ multiplex PCR, lists solely in-frame clones and lacks some. The sample consists of over 35,000 clones, 60% to 85% of them appearing once. Source material: peripheral blood. These receptors all stem from a man aged 55 to 70 with active COVID-19.

About this clone itself: Relative to the germline gene, one junction end is altered; a read error may explain this. This chain joins TRBV5-1 and TRBJ2-3; TRBD2 matches at 11 bases. CDR3 size: 13 residues. Germline CDR1 and CDR2: SGHRS and YFSETQ. The DNA for the CDR3 is TGCGCCAGCAGCGGGGGACTAGCGGAGCCATGCGATTTT. Translating gives CASSGGLAEPCDF.

V and J are TRBV9 and TRBJ1-2; D is ambiguous. V was clipped by 4 bases and J by 5 bases, with 9 bases between them. Germline V lookup: CDR1 SGDLS, CDR2 YYNGEE. The CDR3 has 12 amino acids. CDR3 region: CASSPTVYGYTF. The DNA of the CDR3 is TGTGCCAGCAGCCCCACAGTGTATGGCTACACCTTC.

This chain joins TRBV27 and TRBJ2-7, with D hard to call. The CDR3 length is 13 residues. V gave up 6 bases and J gave up 1 base, with 10 bases separating them. CDR1 MNHEY and CDR2 SMNVEV come from the germline V gene (reference sequence). CDR3 protein: CASRRYGSYEQYF. The DNA of the CDR3 is TGTGCCAGCAGACGTTACGGGTCCTACGAGCAGTACTTC.

The V and J genes are TRBV24-1 and TRBJ2-1; D gene ambiguous. Deletions cut 3 bases from V and 8 bases from J, with 7 bases between. Germline-derived CDR1 and CDR2 are KGHDR and SFDVKD. The CDR3 runs 12 residues. In DNA, the CDR3 is TGTGCCACCAGTGATGAGGCGGATGAGCAGTTCTTC. Its translation: CATSDEADEQFF.

V usage is TRBV5-6 and J usage is TRBJ1-4; maybe TRBD1 (5 bases). Germline V gene data show CDR1 as SGHDT and CDR2 as YYEEEE. Trimming pared 0 bases from V and 8 bases from J, leaving 8 bases between. The CDR3 runs 13 residues. Written as DNA, the CDR3 is TGTGCCAGCAGCTTGGCGGGGGGGGAAAAACTGTTTTTT. The encoded protein is CASSLAGGEKLFF.

The count of this clone is one. V gene TRBV3-1 (or the pseudogene TRBV3-2) combines with J gene TRBJ2-2; 7 nucleotides line up with TRBD1. V dropped 5 bases and J dropped 4; count of bases not matched to a gene: 16. The CDR3 extends over 18 amino acids. CDR1 and CDR2 (germline): LGHDT, YNNKEL (reference sequence). This CDR3 reads CASSAARGRQGGTGELFF. The CDR3 DNA follows: TGTGCCAGCAGCGCCGCGAGGGGGCGACAGGGCGGCACCGGGGAGCTGTTTTTT.

The chain employs TRBV5-1 and TRBJ2-1; no definite D call. Germline loops: CDR1 SGHRS, CDR2 YFSETQ. The CDR3 sequence is 14 residues long. V lost 0 bases and J 5 bases, leaving 9 bases between the germline ends. CDR3 amino acids: CASSLGGTNNEQFF. The CDR3 DNA reads as TGCGCCAGCAGCTTGGGAGGTACCAACAATGAGCAGTTCTTC.

As DNA, the CDR3 is TGCGCCAGCTCCGGGGAGGGCCTCGACACTGAAGCTTTCTTT. The encoded protein is CASSGEGLDTEAFF. V gene TRBV5-1 combines with J gene TRBJ1-1; no clear D. Looked up from germline, CDR1 is SGHRS and CDR2 is YFSETQ. This CDR3 comprises 14 residues. Trimming cost V 7 bases and J 3 bases, with 16 bases left between them.

This chain links TRBV10-2 with TRBJ2-3; D call uncertain. The length of the CDR3 is 10 residues. The V gene lost 5 bases and the J gene lost 9 bases, with 6 bases spanning the gap. Per germline, CDR1 WSHSY and CDR2 SAAADI. The CDR3 loop is CASSFPTQYF. In DNA, the CDR3 is TGCGCCAGCAGTTTTCCGACGCAGTATTTT.

The gene calls are TRBV18 and TRBJ1-5; 7 nucleotides agree with TRBD1. CDR1 KGHSH and CDR2 LQKENI come from the germline V gene. V dropped 4 bases and J dropped 0; count of bases not matched to a gene: 3. This CDR3 is 15 amino acids long. CDR3 sequence (DNA): TGTGCCAGCTCACTGGGACAGAATAGCAATCAGCCCCAGCATTTT. Its protein is CASSLGQNSNQPQHF.

This sequence joins TRBV30 and TRBJ1-2; D possibly corresponds to TRBD1 (6 bases). Germline CDR1 GTSNPN, CDR2 SVGIG (reference sequence). Trimming removed 5 bases at V and 2 bases at J, with 18 bases between. This CDR3 region has 15 residues. DNA of the CDR3: TGTGCCTGGGGGTTCCGAGGACAGAGAAACTATGGCTACACCTTC. It specifies CAWGFRGQRNYGYTF.

The V and J genes are TRBV30 and TRBJ1-3, with D possibly being TRBD1 (5 bases). V lost 4 bases, J lost 2 bases, and 15 bases lay in between. Germline lookup yields CDR1 GTSNPN and CDR2 SVGIG (reference sequence). CDR3 length equals 15 residues. CDR3 nucleotide sequence: TGTGCCTGGACGACCGGGACTGTCGCTGGAAACACCATATATTTT. Residues: CAWTTGTVAGNTIYF. Full variable domain (outside the CDR3, taken from reference TRBV30 and TRBJ1-3): SQTIHQWPATLVQPVGSPLSLECTVEGTSNPNLYWYRQAAGRGLQLLFYSVGIGQISSEVPQNLSASRPQDRQFILSSKKLLLSDSGFYLCAWTTGTVAGNTIYFGEGSWLTVV.

This rearrangement joins TRBV28 to TRBJ1-6; a possible D gene is TRBD1 (5 bases). This CDR3 is built from 15 residues. Germline loops: CDR1 MDHEN, CDR2 SYDVKM. V was cut by 8 bases and J by 7 bases, with 18 bases left in between. Here the CDR3 DNA reads TGTGCCAGCGGATTGGTGGGGACTGAGAATTCACCCCTCCACTTT. It translates to CASGLVGTENSPLHF.

This clone was counted a single time. One end of the junction is discordant with germline, which a read error may explain. V is TRBV6-5 and J is TRBJ1-6; no definite D call. Per germline, CDR1 MNHEY and CDR2 SVGAGI. There are 13 residues in the CDR3. CDR3 bases: TGTGCCAGCGGTTACGATGGAGTCTCACCCCTCCACTTT. It encodes CASGYDGVSPLHF.

This chain connects TRBV9 to TRBJ2-4; 13 bases are a match to TRBD2. V was pared by 4 bases and J by 9 bases, with 10 bases of the junction left unmatched. Per germline, CDR1 SGDLS and CDR2 YYNGEE. This CDR3 region has 16 residues. CDR3 in amino acids: CASSPGTSGVSGIQYF. CDR3 nucleotides: TGTGCCAGCAGCCCCGGGACTAGCGGGGTCTCCGGCATTCAGTACTTC.

The chain combines TRBV4-3 with TRBJ2-5, with TRBD2 matching over 12 bases. This CDR3 has 15 residues. Germline CDR1 reads LGHNA; CDR2 reads YSLEER. V shed 2 bases and J 5 bases; nucleotides not matched to a gene: 3. This CDR3 reads CASSQSGTSGETQYF. The CDR3 coding sequence is TGCGCCAGCAGCCAATCTGGGACTAGCGGGGAGACCCAGTACTTC.

CDR3 sequence: CASSRADTQYF. The DNA of the CDR3 is TGTGCCAGCAGCCGCGCAGATACGCAGTATTTT. V and J are TRBV14 and TRBJ2-3; D unclear. The CDR3 has 11 amino acids. Trimming took 4 bases from V and 4 from J, leaving 3 bases between them. Germline V gene lookup returns CDR1 SGHDN and CDR2 FVKESK.

The genes are TRBV7-3 and TRBJ1-1; 8 nucleotides align to TRBD1. Germline V gene sequence: CDR1 SGHTA, CDR2 FQGTGA. V dropped 5 bases and J dropped 1; count of bases not matched to a gene: 3. This CDR3 spans 14 amino acids. CDR3 loop: CASSIDRGNTEAFF. For the CDR3, the DNA is TGTGCCAGCAGCATAGACAGGGGGAACACTGAAGCTTTCTTT.

The chain uses TRBV6-2 or TRBV6-3 and TRBJ1-1; no clear D gene. Trimming stripped 5 bases from V and 0 bases from J, with 16 bases between. From germline, CDR1 is MNHEY and CDR2 SVGEGT. This CDR3 is built from 16 residues. CDR3 in DNA: TGTGCCAGCAGTCCCCCGTTACAGTTCATGAACACTGAAGCTTTCTTT. It yields the protein CASSPPLQFMNTEAFF.

The chain recombines TRBV5-4 with TRBJ1-5; TRBD1 might be the D (5 bases). This CDR3 contains 14 residues. Trimming stripped 4 bases from V and 0 bases from J, with 8 bases between. Germline CDR1 and CDR2: SGHNT and YYREEE (reference sequence). The CDR3 DNA reads as TGTGCCAGCAGCCTTCAGGGTAGCAATCAGCCCCAGCATTTT. Amino acid sequence: CASSLQGSNQPQHF.

The chain links TRBV2 to TRBJ1-1; D is uncertain. CDR3 length: 14 residues. In germline, CDR1 is SNHLY, CDR2 FYNNEI. V was pared by 6 bases and J by 1 base, with 12 bases between. In DNA form, the CDR3 reads TGTGCCAGCAGCGGGATCAATCCGAACACTGAAGCTTTCTTT. Its protein product is CASSGINPNTEAFF.

V is TRBV9 and J is TRBJ1-4, with 11 bases aligning to TRBD1. The V segment lost 4 bases and the J segment 8 bases; nucleotides outside the gene matches: 7. CDR1 and CDR2 from the germline V gene are SGDLS and YYNGEE. The CDR3 length is 15 residues. CDR3 region: CASSLGTGGIEKLFF. CDR3 DNA sequence: TGTGCCAGCAGCCTGGGGACAGGGGGTATAGAAAAACTGTTTTTT.

The J gene is TRBJ2-7, the V gene TRBV28; a weak D match, TRBD2 (5 bases). CDR1 is MDHEN, CDR2 SYDVKM, per germline. Trimming removed 3 bases at V and 7 bases at J, with 16 bases between. This CDR3 is 14 amino acids long. For the CDR3, the DNA is TGTGCCAGCAGTTTTACCGGAGGTGACTGGGAGCAGTACTTC. It encodes CASSFTGGDWEQYF.

CDR3 residues: CASSRGSSETQYF. The CDR3 DNA is TGCGCCAGCAGCAGGGGAAGTTCAGAGACCCAGTACTTC. The chain is built from TRBV10-2 and TRBJ2-5; D may be TRBD1 (6 bases). The CDR3 covers 13 residues. Trimming took 6 bases from V and 4 from J, leaving 12 bases between them. Germline V gene lookup returns CDR1 WSHSY and CDR2 SAAADI.

This chain links TRBV18 with TRBJ1-1, with TRBD1 as a possible D gene (6 bases). This CDR3 is 15 amino acids long. Germline CDR1 and CDR2: KGHSH and LQKENI. V lost 0 bases to trimming and J lost 4 bases, with 12 bases between them. This chain's CDR3 is CASSPPPGDVTEAFF. For the CDR3, the DNA is TGTGCCAGCTCACCACCGCCAGGGGATGTCACTGAAGCTTTCTTT. Full variable domain (remainder filled in from reference TRBV18 and TRBJ1-1): NAGVMQNPRHLVRRRGQEARLRCSPMKGHSHVYWYRQLPEEGLKFMVYLQKENIIDESGMPKERFSAEFPKEGPSILRIQQVVRGDSAAYFCASSPPPGDVTEAFFGQGTRLTVV.

This clone came up once. The rearrangement links TRBV5-1 to TRBJ1-1; TRBD1 might be the D (5 bases). V was pared by 0 bases and J by 4 bases, with 10 bases between. The CDR3 covers 14 residues. Germline-derived CDR1 and CDR2 are SGHRS and YFSETQ. In DNA, the CDR3 is TGCGCCAGCAGCTTGGCAGGGTTGAGCACTGAAGCTTTCTTT. This translates into CASSLAGLSTEAFF.

The chain is built from TRBV5-1 and TRBJ1-6; tentatively, D is TRBD1 (6 bases). Germline assignment: CDR1 SGHRS and CDR2 YFSETQ. Deletions cut 0 bases from V and 4 bases from J, with 11 bases between. The CDR3 loop spans 16 amino acids. The CDR3 is CASSLEQGGYNSPLHF. DNA of the CDR3: TGCGCCAGCAGCTTGGAACAGGGCGGTTATAATTCACCCCTCCACTTT.

This clone was recorded once. CDR3 in DNA: TGTGCCAGCGATGACAAGGGAGCGTTCTACAATGAGCAGTTCTTC. This codes for CASDDKGAFYNEQFF. The gene calls are TRBV6-5 and TRBJ2-1, with a tentative D call TRBD2 (5 bases). The CDR3 runs 15 residues. From germline, CDR1 is MNHEY and CDR2 SVGAGI. V was trimmed by 8 bases and J by 3 bases, leaving 17 bases between them.

The chain has TRBV18 and TRBJ2-3, with a tentative D call TRBD2 (5 bases). Germline V lookup: CDR1 KGHSH, CDR2 LQKENI. There are 11 residues in the CDR3. Trimming removed 6 bases from V and 13 bases from J, with 14 bases in between. The CDR3 DNA sequence: TGTGCCAGCTCCCCGGACTTGAAGAAGTATTTT. Translation: CASSPDLKKYF.